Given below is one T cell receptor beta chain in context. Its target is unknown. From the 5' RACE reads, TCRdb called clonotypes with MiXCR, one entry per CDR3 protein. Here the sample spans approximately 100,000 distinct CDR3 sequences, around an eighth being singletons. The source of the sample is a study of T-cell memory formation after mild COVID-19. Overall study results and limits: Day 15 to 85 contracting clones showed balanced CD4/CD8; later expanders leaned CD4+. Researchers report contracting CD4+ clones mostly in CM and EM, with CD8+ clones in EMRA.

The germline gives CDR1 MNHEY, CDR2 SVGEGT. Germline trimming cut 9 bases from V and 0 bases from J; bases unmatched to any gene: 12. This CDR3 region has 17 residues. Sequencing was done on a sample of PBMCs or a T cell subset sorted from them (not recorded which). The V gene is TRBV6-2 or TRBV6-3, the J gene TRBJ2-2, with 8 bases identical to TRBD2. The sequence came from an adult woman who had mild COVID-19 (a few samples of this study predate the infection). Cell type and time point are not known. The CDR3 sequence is CASRDPGLGPNTGELFF. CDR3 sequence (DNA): TGTGCCAGTCGGGACCCGGGACTAGGTCCGAACACCGGGGAGCTGTTTTTT.